These 28 T cell receptor beta chains share one sample of origin, sequenced in a study of blood T cell repertoires in COVID-19. Measured with immunoSEQ multiplex PCR; TCRdb has only the in-frame clones, and not every one. The sample lists 410,000 or so clones, 89% seen once, with roughly 1.6% in the top ten. Specimen: peripheral blood. These receptors were obtained from a woman aged 40 to 50 with COVID-19, enrolled during active disease.

This clone was counted a single time. The rearrangement joins TRBV21-1 to TRBJ2-1; TRBD1, the table's D call, was not compared with the DNA. TRBV21-1 is shown as a pseudogene. The CDR3 consists of 14 residues. The CDR3 nucleotides are TGTGCCAGCATGAACGGGACAGGGGAACATGAGCAGTTCTTC. It specifies CASMNGTGEHEQFF.

V and J are TRBV19 and TRBJ1-3, with 8 bases lining up with TRBD1. After removal of 1 base from V and 2 bases from J, the junction contained 4 bases not matched to a gene. This CDR3 region has 16 residues. Per germline, CDR1 LNHDA and CDR2 SQIVND (reference sequence). The CDR3 protein is CASSIAPTGAGNTIYF. The CDR3 DNA follows: TGTGCCAGTAGTATAGCCCCGACAGGGGCTGGAAACACCATATATTTT.

The chain recombines TRBV6-5 with TRBJ1-5; weak D call: TRBD1 (5 bases). CDR3 length: 15 amino acids. Germline-derived CDR1 and CDR2 are MNHEY and SVGAGI. V was trimmed by 4 bases and J by 0 bases, leaving 10 bases between them. The CDR3 spells CASSFRDYSNQPQHF. The CDR3 DNA sequence: TGTGCCAGCAGTTTCAGGGATTATAGCAATCAGCCCCAGCATTTT.

This chain links TRBV15 with TRBJ1-2; D is uncertain. This CDR3 is built from 15 residues. Between the trimmed V and J ends, which lost 0 bases and 4 bases, there was a span of 12 bases. CDR1 and CDR2 (germline): LNHNV, YYDKDF (reference sequence). For the CDR3, the DNA is TGTGCCACCAGCAGAGATTTGTTACAGAGCTATGGCTACACCTTC. It specifies CATSRDLLQSYGYTF.

The rearrangement joins TRBV28 to TRBJ1-2, with D maybe TRBD1 (6 bases). Germline V CDR1 and CDR2: MDHEN, SYDVKM. The CDR3 length is 15 residues. Trimming took off 5 bases at V and 6 bases at J, with 19 bases between the two ends. The CDR3 coding sequence is TGTGCCAGCAGTACCCCAGGGGTGGCTAATAATGGCTACACCTTC. This encodes CASSTPGVANNGYTF.

This clone was seen only once. The V call is TRBV29-1, the J call TRBJ2-2; D unclear. Deletions cut 7 bases from V and 1 base from J, with 4 bases between. CDR3 length: 11 residues. Per germline, CDR1 SQVTM and CDR2 ANQGSEA. The CDR3 DNA reads TGCAGCGCCCTGAACACCGGGGAGCTGTTTTTT. Translating gives CSALNTGELFF.

This clone was recorded once. V usage is TRBV5-1 and J usage is TRBJ2-3; 8 bases map to TRBD2. The CDR3 covers 15 residues. V dropped 4 bases and J dropped 3; count of bases not matched to a gene: 7. Germline V gene sequence: CDR1 SGHRS, CDR2 YFSETQ. The CDR3, as DNA: TGCGCCAGCAGCCCCGGACTAGCCGGGACAGATACGCAGTATTTT. Its translation is CASSPGLAGTDTQYF.

The chain has TRBV19 and TRBJ1-1; D not resolved. The V end lost 4 bases, the J end lost 1 base, and 10 bases lay between the germline ends. In germline, CDR1 is LNHDA, CDR2 SQIVND (reference sequence). The CDR3 is 14 residues long. CDR3 amino acids: CASSSLRGNTEAFF. CDR3 nucleotides: TGTGCCAGTAGTAGTCTTAGAGGGAACACTGAAGCTTTCTTT.

The chain employs TRBV21-1 and TRBJ1-1. TRBV21-1 has pseudogene status. The CDR3 has 16 amino acids. CDR3 nucleotide sequence: TGTGCCAGGAGAGAGGGGAAAGCTGGGGGGGACCCTGAAGCTTTCTTT. Residues: CARREGKAGGDPEAFF.

This rearrangement joins TRBV5-1 to TRBJ2-1; 9 positions agree with TRBD2. Germline V CDR1 and CDR2: SGHRS, YFSETQ. This CDR3 spans 14 amino acids. The V and J ends lost 6 bases and 9 bases, in that order; junction bases with no gene match: 10. Here the CDR3 reads CASTLVAGASEQFF. The CDR3, as DNA: TGCGCCAGCACGTTGGTAGCGGGAGCTAGTGAGCAGTTCTTC.

The rearrangement uses TRBV3-1 (or the pseudogene TRBV3-2) and TRBJ1-2; D not certain. The V gene's germline CDR1 is LGHDT and CDR2 YNNKEL (reference sequence). This CDR3 comprises 15 residues. V dropped 4 bases and J dropped 1 base, with 13 bases sitting between them. In nucleotides, the CDR3 is TGTGCCAGCAGCCCTGTCGTTTTTTTTAACTATGGCTACACCTTC. Translated, it gives CASSPVVFFNYGYTF.

The chain employs TRBV28 and TRBJ1-5; D gene ambiguous. Trimming cost V 2 bases and J 6 bases, with 5 bases left between them. The CDR3 consists of 12 residues. The V gene's germline CDR1 is MDHEN and CDR2 SYDVKM. The DNA of the CDR3 is TGTGCCAGCAGTTTAGAGGGTCAGCCCCAGCATTTT. Translation: CASSLEGQPQHF. The variable domain in full, completed from reference TRBV28 and TRBJ1-5, reads DVKVTQSSRYLVKRTGEKVFLECVQDMDHENMFWYRQDPGLGLRLIYFSYDVKMKEKGDIPEGYSVSREKKERFSLILESASTNQTSMYLCASSLEGQPQHFGDGTRLSIL.

The CDR3 bases are TGTGCCAGCAGGGGGGGACTTTCACCCCTCCACTTT. This encodes CASRGGLSPLHF. The chain combines TRBV2 with TRBJ1-6; possibly TRBD1 for D (5 bases). The length of the CDR3 is 12 residues. Germline V lookup: CDR1 SNHLY, CDR2 FYNNEI. Trimming shortened V by 6 bases and J by 9 bases, and 9 bases separated the two germline ends. Variable domain in full (rest from reference TRBV2 and TRBJ1-6): EPEVTQTPSHQVTQMGQEVILRCVPISNHLYFYWYRQILGQKVEFLVSFYNNEISEKSEIFDDQFSVERPDGSNFTLKIRSTKLEDSAMYFCASRGGLSPLHFGNGTRLTVT.

This clone was recorded only once. The chain joins TRBV19 to TRBJ1-2; the match to TRBD1 covers 10 bases. V lost 6 bases to trimming and J lost 7 bases; unmatched junction nucleotides: 5. CDR3 length equals 13 residues. CDR1 and CDR2 from the germline V gene are LNHDA and SQIVND (reference sequence). The CDR3 DNA follows: TGTGCCAGTAGAGGGACAGGGGATGGTGGCTACACCTTC. Its translation is CASRGTGDGGYTF.

The chain employs TRBV29-1 and TRBJ1-1; tentative D call: TRBD1 (6 bases). The V end lost 5 bases, the J end lost 4 bases, and 14 bases lay between the germline ends. The CDR3 spans 13 residues. Per the germline V gene, CDR1 is SQVTM and CDR2 is ANQGSEA. CDR3 amino acids: CSVQGPFSTEAFF. The CDR3 nucleotides read TGCAGCGTTCAGGGGCCTTTTAGCACTGAAGCTTTCTTT.

The chain has TRBV9 and TRBJ2-7; 10 positions agree with TRBD2. The junction had 7 bases not matched to a gene; V was cut back by 3 bases and J by 7 bases. Germline CDR1 SGDLS, CDR2 YYNGEE. CDR3 length: 14 amino acids. The CDR3 sequence is CASSATSGAKEQYF. The CDR3 DNA sequence: TGTGCCAGCAGCGCCACTAGCGGGGCAAAGGAGCAGTACTTC.

The chain employs TRBV5-6 and TRBJ2-1; 10 positions agree with TRBD2. Trimming at V came to 2 bases and at J to 4 bases, leaving 6 bases not matched to a gene. The CDR3 runs 16 residues. Germline V lookup: CDR1 SGHDT, CDR2 YYEEEE. CDR3 amino acids: CASSLLRLAGYNEQFF. CDR3 DNA sequence: TGTGCCAGCAGCTTACTCCGACTAGCGGGTTACAATGAGCAGTTCTTC.

V gene TRBV20-1 combines with J gene TRBJ1-5, with no clear D. This CDR3 spans 18 amino acids. Germline V gene data show CDR1 as DFQATT and CDR2 as SNEGSKA (reference sequence). Trimming shortened V by 3 bases and J by 0 bases, and 21 bases separated the two germline ends. CDR3 region: CSASPRRANPVSNQPQHF. The CDR3 DNA follows: TGCAGTGCTAGTCCCCGGAGGGCAAATCCCGTTAGCAATCAGCCCCAGCATTTT.

Details on this clone: The junction differs from germline at one of its ends, possibly a read error. This chain joins TRBV11-3 and TRBJ2-7; 7 nucleotides align to TRBD1. This CDR3 has 13 residues. The germline CDR1 and CDR2 sequences are SGHNT and YENEEA. CDR3 in DNA: TGTGCCAGCAGCCTCTCATCGAGGGGACAGACTTTCTTC. This translates into CASSLSSRGQTFF.

This chain joins TRBV9 and TRBJ1-2; D is undetermined. The V and J ends lost 3 bases and 4 bases respectively, with 16 bases between them. The CDR3 is made up of 15 amino acids. Germline assignment: CDR1 SGDLS and CDR2 YYNGEE. Here the CDR3 reads CASSAVIGRSYGYTF. The CDR3 DNA sequence: TGTGCCAGCAGCGCAGTGATCGGGAGATCCTATGGCTACACCTTC. Filled out from reference TRBV9 and TRBJ1-2, the complete variable domain reads DSGVTQTPKHLITATGQRVTLRCSPRSGDLSVYWYQQSLDQGLQFLIQYYNGEERAKGNILERFSAQQFPDLHSELNLSSLELGDSALYFCASSAVIGRSYGYTFGSGTRLTVV.

The CDR3 protein is CASSLRASNTGELFF. CDR3 nucleotides: TGTGCCAGCAGTTTGCGGGCCTCGAACACCGGGGAGCTGTTTTTT. The V call is TRBV28, the J call TRBJ2-2, with a weak D call TRBD2 (5 bases). Trimming stripped 3 bases from V and 0 bases from J, with 8 bases between. The CDR3 totals 15 residues. The germline V gene has CDR1 MDHEN and CDR2 SYDVKM.

The chain's CDR3 is CSVEVPGSGYTF. The CDR3 nucleotides read TGCAGCGTTGAAGTGCCCGGGAGTGGCTACACCTTC. The chain couples TRBV29-1 to TRBJ1-2; D is unclear. The CDR3 is 12 residues long. The V gene's germline CDR1 is SQVTM and CDR2 ANQGSEA. The V gene lost 1 base and the J gene lost 7 bases, with 10 bases spanning the gap.

The rearrangement links TRBV29-1 to TRBJ2-1, with a possible D match to TRBD2 (6 bases). The germline V gene encodes CDR1 SQVTM and CDR2 ANQGSEA. V was shortened by 6 bases and J by 4 bases, with 22 bases between the two germline ends. The CDR3 runs 16 residues. The CDR3 loop reads CSVRGGIILNYNEQFF. CDR3 nucleotide sequence: TGCAGCGTGAGGGGCGGGATCATCCTCAATTACAATGAGCAGTTCTTC.

This sequence joins TRBV6-2 or TRBV6-3 and TRBJ2-3; TRBD2 agrees at 7 bases. Germline CDR1 reads MNHEY; CDR2 reads SVGEGT. V lost 5 bases, J lost 8 bases, and 13 bases stayed unmatched. This CDR3 is 15 amino acids long. CDR3 residues: CASSSRLSGGGTQYF. The DNA for the CDR3 is TGTGCCAGCAGTAGCCGTTTGAGTGGGGGGGGTACGCAGTATTTT.

The J gene is TRBJ1-3, the V gene TRBV7-2; 7 bases fit TRBD1. This CDR3 is 14 amino acids long. Unmatched junction bases numbered 5, after V lost 4 bases and J lost 5 bases. The germline V gene encodes CDR1 SGHTA and CDR2 FQGNSA. The CDR3 DNA follows: TGTGCCAGCAGCTCGCCGGGACAGCGAAACACCATATATTTT. The encoded protein is CASSSPGQRNTIYF.

This chain uses TRBV7-6 with TRBJ1-2; 8 bases are shared with TRBD1. Losses at the gene ends were 4 bases for V and 4 bases for J; bases not matched to a gene: 17. CDR1 and CDR2 (germline): SGHVS, FNYEAQ. There are 18 residues in the CDR3. The CDR3 nucleotides are TGTGCCAGCAGCTCCCGCCGAGCCAGGGGGCAGAAACTCTATGGCTACACCTTC. Its translation is CASSSRRARGQKLYGYTF.

The chain combines TRBV6-5 with TRBJ2-2, with TRBD1 as a possible D gene (6 bases). V shed 11 bases and J shed 6 bases, with 13 bases lying between them. The germline gives CDR1 MNHEY, CDR2 SVGAGI. The CDR3 loop spans 12 amino acids. The CDR3 DNA reads TGTGCCGGCCTAGGGGGTTCCGGGGAGCTGTTTTTT. Translated: CAGLGGSGELFF.

The chain employs TRBV28 and TRBJ1-5, with TRBD1 identical over 7 bases. CDR1 is MDHEN and CDR2 is SYDVKM in the germline V gene. This CDR3 region has 14 residues. The V segment lost 5 bases and the J segment 5 bases; nucleotides outside the gene matches: 6. The CDR3 protein is CASSVTGFHQPQHF. CDR3 nucleotide sequence: TGTGCCAGCAGTGTGACAGGGTTCCATCAGCCCCAGCATTTT. Full variable domain (remainder filled in from reference TRBV28 and TRBJ1-5): DVKVTQSSRYLVKRTGEKVFLECVQDMDHENMFWYRQDPGLGLRLIYFSYDVKMKEKGDIPEGYSVSREKKERFSLILESASTNQTSMYLCASSVTGFHQPQHFGDGTRLSIL.